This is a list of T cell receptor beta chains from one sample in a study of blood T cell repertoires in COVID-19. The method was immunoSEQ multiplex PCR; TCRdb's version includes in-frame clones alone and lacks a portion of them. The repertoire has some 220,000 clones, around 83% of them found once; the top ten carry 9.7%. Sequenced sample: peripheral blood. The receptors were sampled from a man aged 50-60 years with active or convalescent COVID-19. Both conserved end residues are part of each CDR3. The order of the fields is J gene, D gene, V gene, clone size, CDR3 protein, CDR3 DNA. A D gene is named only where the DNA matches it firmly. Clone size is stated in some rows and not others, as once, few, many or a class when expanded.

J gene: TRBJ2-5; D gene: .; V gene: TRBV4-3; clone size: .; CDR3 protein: CASSQGGMTREETQYF; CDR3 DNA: TGCGCCAGCAGCCAAGGAGGAATGACTAGAGAAGAGACCCAGTACTTC
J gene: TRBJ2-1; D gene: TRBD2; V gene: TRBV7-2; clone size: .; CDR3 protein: CASSLGLAYNEQFF; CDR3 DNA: TGTGCCAGCAGCTTAGGACTAGCGTACAATGAGCAGTTCTTC
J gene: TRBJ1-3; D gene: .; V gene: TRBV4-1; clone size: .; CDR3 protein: CASSQVGGKKDTIYF; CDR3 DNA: TGCGCCAGCAGCCAAGTAGGGGGAAAAAAGGACACCATATATTTT
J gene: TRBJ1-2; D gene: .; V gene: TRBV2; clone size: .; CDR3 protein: CASSDGDTQLGYTF; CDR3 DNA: TGTGCCAGCAGTGATGGTGACACCCAGTTGGGCTACACCTTC
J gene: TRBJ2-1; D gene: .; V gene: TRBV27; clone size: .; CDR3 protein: CASSEGSSYNEQFF; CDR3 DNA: TGTGCCAGCAGTGAGGGAAGCTCCTACAATGAGCAGTTCTTC
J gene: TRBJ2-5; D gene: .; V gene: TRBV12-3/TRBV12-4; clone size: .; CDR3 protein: CASSLGEGTTQYF; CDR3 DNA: TGTGCCAGCAGTTTAGGAGAGGGAACAACCCAGTACTTC
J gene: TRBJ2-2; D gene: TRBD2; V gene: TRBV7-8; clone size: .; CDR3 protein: CASSPHPLAGGPRTGELFF; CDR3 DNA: TGTGCCAGCAGCCCCCACCCACTAGCGGGGGGGCCGCGGACCGGGGAGCTGTTTTTT
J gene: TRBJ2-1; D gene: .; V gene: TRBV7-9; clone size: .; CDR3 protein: CASSLQGGEDNEQFF; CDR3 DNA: TGTGCCAGCAGCTTGCAAGGAGGTGAGGACAATGAGCAGTTCTTC
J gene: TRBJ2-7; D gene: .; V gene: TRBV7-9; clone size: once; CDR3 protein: CASSSGLITYEQYF; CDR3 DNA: TGTGCCAGCAGCTCTGGACTCATTACCTACGAGCAGTACTTC
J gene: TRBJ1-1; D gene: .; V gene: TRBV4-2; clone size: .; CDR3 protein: CASSREGGWTEAFF; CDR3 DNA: TGTGCCAGCAGCCGCGAGGGGGGGTGGACTGAAGCTTTCTTT